One sample yielded the 29 T cell receptor beta chains listed below, sequenced in a study of blood T cell repertoires in COVID-19 (dated by TCRdb to 2019 to 2021). Library method: the immunoSEQ multiplex PCR assay. Drawn from immuneACCESS, this table holds only the in-frame rearrangements with V and J called that TCRdb kept. Clones are partly lost; checked studies trace under half to an unresolved V gene and leave the rest unexplained. The sample contains fewer than 250,000 clones, 70% to 90% of them found a single time. The ten largest make up more than 9% of the sample. Specimen: peripheral blood. The receptors come from a man aged 50 to 59 with COVID-19, enrolled during active disease.

The chain is built from TRBV4-1 and TRBJ2-7; D is unclear. The CDR3 covers 15 residues. V lost 0 bases and J lost 0, with 9 bases in between. Germline V gene data show CDR1 as MGHRA and CDR2 as YSYEKL. The DNA for the CDR3 is TGCGCCAGCAGCCAAGATTCTCAGTACTCCTACGAGCAGTACTTC. Translating it yields CASSQDSQYSYEQYF.

This chain connects TRBV5-4 to TRBJ2-1; 11 bases align to TRBD2. Germline assignment: CDR1 SGHNT and CDR2 YYREEE (reference sequence). The CDR3 is made up of 15 amino acids. V lost 4 bases and J lost 9; bases outside the gene matches: 9. The CDR3: CASSGTSGEDVEQFF. DNA for the CDR3: TGTGCCAGCAGCGGGACTAGCGGCGAAGACGTTGAGCAGTTCTTC.

This clone came up a few times. The chain joins TRBV19 to TRBJ2-2; TRBD2 agrees at 9 bases. CDR3 length: 16 amino acids. With 2 bases clipped from V and 1 base from J, the junction kept 2 bases outside the gene matches. Germline CDR1 and CDR2: LNHDA and SQIVND (reference sequence). CDR3 protein: CASSISGGKNTGELFF. CDR3 sequence (DNA): TGTGCCAGTAGTATAAGCGGGGGGAAGAACACCGGGGAGCTGTTTTTT.

The V gene is TRBV6-5, the J gene TRBJ1-2; D is unclear. The CDR3 consists of 14 residues. The V gene lost 6 bases and the J gene lost 4 bases, with 15 bases spanning the gap. From germline, CDR1 is MNHEY and CDR2 SVGAGI. CDR3 coding DNA: TGTGCCAGCAGGAGGGCCCGAGAAAGCTATGGCTACACCTTC. Amino acids: CASRRARESYGYTF.

The V and J genes are TRBV11-3 and TRBJ2-2; TRBD2 matches 8 bases. Trimming took 8 bases from V and 3 from J; bases not matched to a gene: 5. The CDR3 consists of 14 residues. The germline V gene encodes CDR1 SGHNT and CDR2 YENEEA. CDR3 amino acids: CASRGGSDTGELFF. For the CDR3, the DNA is TGTGCCAGCCGGGGGGGTTCGGACACCGGGGAGCTGTTTTTT.

This clone was counted once. The chain joins TRBV30 to TRBJ2-1; tentatively, D is TRBD1 (5 bases). Germline V gene sequence: CDR1 GTSNPN, CDR2 SVGIG (reference sequence). The CDR3 is 12 amino acids. Deletions cut 3 bases from V and 4 bases from J, with 7 bases between. CDR3 sequence (DNA): TGTGCCTGGAGACAGGTTTACAATGAGCAGTTCTTC. Its protein product is CAWRQVYNEQFF.

The chain has TRBV5-1 and TRBJ1-4, with TRBD1 matching over 7 bases. Losses at the gene ends were 6 bases for V and 6 bases for J; bases not matched to a gene: 8. There are 14 residues in the CDR3. The germline CDR1 and CDR2 sequences are SGHRS and YFSETQ. The CDR3 spells CASTLLQGDEKLFF. The CDR3 DNA follows: TGCGCCAGCACTCTCTTGCAGGGGGATGAAAAACTGTTTTTT.

The chain recombines TRBV5-1 with TRBJ2-1; 12 bases align to TRBD2. There are 15 residues in the CDR3. Germline V lookup: CDR1 SGHRS, CDR2 YFSETQ. V was pared by 1 base and J by 6 bases, with 2 bases of the junction left unmatched. This CDR3 reads CASSLRLAGANEQFF. CDR3 sequence (DNA): TGCGCCAGCAGCTTGAGACTAGCGGGGGCCAATGAGCAGTTCTTC.

The table lists this clone with many counts. Within the sample, other DNA sequences also encode this same CDR3. V usage is TRBV24-1 and J usage is TRBJ1-5; tentatively, D is TRBD1 (6 bases). The CDR3 is 16 residues long. Trimming shortened V by 4 bases and J by 3 bases, and 15 bases separated the two germline ends. Germline V lookup: CDR1 KGHDR, CDR2 SFDVKD. The CDR3: CATSDPGRGDNQPQHF. The CDR3 nucleotides read TGTGCCACCAGTGACCCCGGGAGGGGGGACAATCAGCCCCAGCATTTT.

The chain is built from TRBV7-8 and TRBJ1-5; 8 positions match TRBD1. The length of the CDR3 is 15 residues. The V gene end was trimmed by 5 bases and the J gene end by 5 bases; junction bases not matched to a gene: 8. From germline, CDR1 is SGHVS and CDR2 FQNEAQ. DNA of the CDR3: TGTGCCAGCAGCGCCTCAGGGGGCAGGGATCAGCCCCAGCATTTT. This codes for CASSASGGRDQPQHF.

This clone occurred once. The V gene is TRBV11-2, the J gene TRBJ2-5; D is undetermined. V was clipped by 5 bases and J by 5 bases, with 12 bases between them. Per the germline V gene, CDR1 is SGHAT and CDR2 is FQNNGV. This CDR3 comprises 13 residues. As DNA, the CDR3 is TGTGCCAGCAGCAGATACTCGGAGGAGACCCAGTACTTC. This sequence encodes CASSRYSEETQYF. Looking up the rest from reference TRBV11-2 and TRBJ2-5 gives the full variable domain: EAGVAQSPRYKIIEKRQSVAFWCNPISGHATLYWYQQILGQGPKLLIQFQNNGVVDDSQLPKDRFSAERLKGVDSTLKIQPAKLEDSAVYLCASSRYSEETQYFGPGTRLLVL.

This clone occurred once. The chain carries TRBV7-3 and TRBJ2-1, with 7 bases that match TRBD2. Germline CDR1 SGHTA, CDR2 FQGTGA. This CDR3 is 14 amino acids long. The ends lost 3 bases at V and 8 bases at J; junction bases unmatched: 7. The CDR3, as DNA: TGTGCCAGCAGCTTGCTGGCGGGAGTGGATGAGCAGTTCTTC. This gives the protein CASSLLAGVDEQFF.

CDR3 region: CASSVVGDRALETQYF. The CDR3 DNA follows: TGTGCCAGCAGCGTAGTTGGGGACAGAGCTTTGGAGACCCAGTACTTC. This chain connects TRBV9 to TRBJ2-5; TRBD1 aligns across 7 bases. The ends lost 0 bases at V and 5 bases at J; junction bases unmatched: 10. The CDR3 covers 16 residues. CDR1 SGDLS and CDR2 YYNGEE come from the germline V gene.

The gene calls are TRBV18 and TRBJ1-4; 7 nucleotides align to TRBD1. V shed 4 bases, J shed 5 bases, and the junction held 7 bases outside the gene matches. Germline V gives CDR1 KGHSH, CDR2 LQKENI. This CDR3 region has 15 residues. CDR3 DNA: TGTGCCAGCTCACTAGCGGGGACAGCAAATGAAAAACTGTTTTTT. Amino acids: CASSLAGTANEKLFF.

The chain carries TRBV9 and TRBJ1-1, with 9 bases that match TRBD1. Germline lookup yields CDR1 SGDLS and CDR2 YYNGEE. The V segment lost 0 bases and the J segment 9 bases; nucleotides outside the gene matches: 6. This CDR3 is built from 14 residues. The CDR3 DNA reads TGTGCCAGCAGCGTAGGTTCGGGACAGGGTAAAGCTTTCTTT. This codes for CASSVGSGQGKAFF.

The chain couples TRBV10-2 to TRBJ2-6; possible D gene TRBD2, 6 bases. The germline V and J ends were trimmed by 6 bases and 0 bases, with 18 bases remaining between them. The CDR3 spans 18 residues. From germline, CDR1 is WSHSY and CDR2 SAAADI. In nucleotides, the CDR3 is TGCGCCAGCAGCGAGGTGGACTACCGGGGCTCTGGGGCCAACGTCCTGACTTTC. This encodes CASSEVDYRGSGANVLTF.

This chain connects TRBV15 to TRBJ1-6; D is unresolved. V was trimmed by 0 bases and J by 10 bases, leaving 13 bases between them. The CDR3 is 15 residues long. Germline values: CDR1 LNHNV, CDR2 YYDKDF (reference sequence). As DNA, the CDR3 is TGTGCCACCAGCAGAGATTGGGGTGGGAGGTCACCCCTCCACTTT. Protein product: CATSRDWGGRSPLHF. The entire variable domain, with the rest obtained from reference TRBV15 and TRBJ1-6, is as follows: DAMVIQNPRYQVTQFGKPVTLSCSQTLNHNVMYWYQQKSSQAPKLLFHYYDKDFNNEADTPDNFQSRRPNTSFCFLDIRSPGLGDTAMYLCATSRDWGGRSPLHFGNGTRLTVT.

The J gene is TRBJ1-2, the V gene TRBV30, with 7 bases fitting TRBD1. CDR3 size: 13 residues. V lost 1 base, J lost 3 bases, and 2 bases stayed unmatched. Looked up from germline, CDR1 is GTSNPN and CDR2 is SVGIG (reference sequence). The CDR3, as DNA: TGTGCCTGGAGTGGAGGGGGCGACTATGGCTACACCTTC. Protein: CAWSGGGDYGYTF.

The gene calls are TRBV27 and TRBJ2-7; no definite D call. The germline V gene encodes CDR1 MNHEY and CDR2 SMNVEV (reference sequence). Trimming shortened V by 7 bases and J by 3 bases, and 13 bases separated the two germline ends. This CDR3 has 13 amino acids. CDR3 loop: CASTPTRHYEQYF. DNA for the CDR3: TGTGCCAGCACTCCCACGCGTCACTACGAGCAGTACTTC.

The chain carries TRBV7-8 and TRBJ2-1; 13 bases agree with TRBD2. The CDR3 runs 17 residues. Trimming took 1 base from V and 4 from J; bases not matched to a gene: 4. Germline values: CDR1 SGHVS, CDR2 FQNEAQ. CDR3 protein: CASSLGGTSGVYNEQFF. In nucleotides, the CDR3 is TGTGCCAGCAGCTTAGGAGGGACTAGCGGGGTATACAATGAGCAGTTCTTC.

The rearrangement links TRBV6-5 to TRBJ1-5; D is perhaps TRBD1 (5 bases). The CDR3 consists of 14 residues. CDR1 MNHEY and CDR2 SVGAGI come from the germline V gene. The germline V and J ends were trimmed by 10 bases and 1 base, with 14 bases remaining between them. For the CDR3, the DNA is TGTGCCACAGACCTCGGGGGGAGCAATCAGCCCCAGCATTTT. Encoded protein: CATDLGGSNQPQHF.

The J gene is TRBJ2-7, the V gene TRBV6-2 or TRBV6-3; 7 positions match TRBD2. Germline V gene sequence: CDR1 MNHEY, CDR2 SVGEGT. Trimming cost V 2 bases and J 2 bases; bases outside gene matches: 6. The CDR3 runs to 15 residues. The DNA of the CDR3 is TGTGCCAGCAGTTACCCCCTAGCGGCCACCTACGAGCAGTACTTC. This gives the protein CASSYPLAATYEQYF.

CDR3 protein: CASRPRNTEAFF. The CDR3 DNA follows: TGTGCCAGCAGGCCGCGGAACACTGAAGCTTTCTTT. The rearrangement joins TRBV7-2 to TRBJ1-1; D is uncertain. Germline assignment: CDR1 SGHTA and CDR2 FQGNSA. This CDR3 is built from 12 residues. The V gene lost 6 bases and the J gene lost 1 base, with 6 bases spanning the gap.

This clone was recorded a few times. The chain has TRBV2 and TRBJ1-2; D unresolved. V was trimmed by 3 bases and J by 8 bases, leaving 7 bases between them. This CDR3 has 11 residues. Germline assignment: CDR1 SNHLY and CDR2 FYNNEI. The CDR3 DNA follows: TGTGCCAGCAGTGATGGGAGAGGCTACACCTTC. This codes for CASSDGRGYTF. Drawing the rest from reference TRBV2 and TRBJ1-2, the complete variable domain is EPEVTQTPSHQVTQMGQEVILRCVPISNHLYFYWYRQILGQKVEFLVSFYNNEISEKSEIFDDQFSVERPDGSNFTLKIRSTKLEDSAMYFCASSDGRGYTFGSGTRLTVV.

This chain links TRBV2 with TRBJ2-3; 8 nucleotides line up with TRBD2. The CDR3 is made up of 18 amino acids. Germline V gene data show CDR1 as SNHLY and CDR2 as FYNNEI. Trimming removed 4 bases from V and 1 base from J; junction bases left unmatched: 13. The CDR3 spells CASSVTAWAGGGTDTQYF. DNA of the CDR3: TGTGCCAGCAGTGTCACCGCCTGGGCGGGAGGAGGCACAGATACGCAGTATTTT.

This clone was observed a few times. The chain has TRBV5-1 and TRBJ2-1, with 9 bases matching TRBD2. The trim removed 4 bases at V and 15 bases at J, leaving 8 bases unmatched. CDR3 size: 12 residues. Germline CDR1 and CDR2: SGHRS and YFSETQ. CDR3 sequence (DNA): TGCGCCAGCAGCACCGGGACTAGCAGTCGGTTCTTC. Translation gives CASSTGTSSRFF.

This rearrangement joins TRBV5-1 to TRBJ1-2, with 9 bases matching TRBD1. Losses at the gene ends were 3 bases for V and 8 bases for J; bases not matched to a gene: 5. The CDR3 contains 13 residues. From germline, CDR1 is SGHRS and CDR2 YFSETQ. CDR3 in amino acids: CASSSGQGIGYTF. The DNA of the CDR3 is TGCGCCAGCAGCTCCGGACAGGGGATAGGCTACACCTTC. The variable domain in full, completed from reference TRBV5-1 and TRBJ1-2, reads KAGVTQTPRYLIKTRGQQVTLSCSPISGHRSVSWYQQTPGQGLQFLFEYFSETQRNKGNFPGRFSGRQFSNSRSEMNVSTLELGDSALYLCASSSGQGIGYTFGSGTRLTVV.

This sequence joins TRBV18 and TRBJ1-3; D may be TRBD1 (5 bases). The CDR3 runs 15 residues. Germline values: CDR1 KGHSH, CDR2 LQKENI. Trimming left V 3 bases short and J 1 base short, with 10 bases between. The DNA for the CDR3 is TGTGCCAGCTCACCCCGGGACTTTTCTGGAAACACCATATATTTT. It translates to CASSPRDFSGNTIYF.

The rearrangement links TRBV20-1 to TRBJ2-7; no clear D gene. V lost 4 bases and J lost 6, with 10 bases in between. Germline-derived CDR1 and CDR2 are DFQATT and SNEGSKA (reference sequence). The CDR3 is made up of 11 amino acids. The CDR3 spells CSAIGSAEQYF. Written as DNA, the CDR3 is TGCAGTGCTATCGGGTCGGCCGAGCAGTACTTC.